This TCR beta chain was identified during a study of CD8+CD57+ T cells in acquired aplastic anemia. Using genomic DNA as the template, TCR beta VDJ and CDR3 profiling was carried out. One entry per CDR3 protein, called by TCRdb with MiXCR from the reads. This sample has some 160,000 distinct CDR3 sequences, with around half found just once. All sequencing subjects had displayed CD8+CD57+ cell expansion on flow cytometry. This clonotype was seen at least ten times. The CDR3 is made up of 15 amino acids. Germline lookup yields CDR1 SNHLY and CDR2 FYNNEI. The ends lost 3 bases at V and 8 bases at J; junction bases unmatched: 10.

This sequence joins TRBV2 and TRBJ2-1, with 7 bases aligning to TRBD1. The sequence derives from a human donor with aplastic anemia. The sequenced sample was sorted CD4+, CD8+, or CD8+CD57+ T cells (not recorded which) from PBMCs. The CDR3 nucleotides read TGTGCCAGCAGTGAGCAAGGGGGCGCGGTCGATGAGCAGTTCTTC. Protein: CASSEQGGAVDEQFF.